This T cell receptor beta chain was sequenced during a study of blood T cell repertoires in COVID-19. As for the study in general: Sample material is recorded as cDNA or gDNA derived from T cells, B-cell-depleted T cells, or PBMCs.

J lost 0 bases, V lost 6 bases, and 6 bases had no gene match. The CDR3 runs to 17 residues. CDR1 and CDR2 (germline): SNHLY, FYNNEI. TCRdb's table, derived via immunoSEQ multiplex PCR, lists solely in-frame clones and lacks some. In the table there are 250,000 to 350,000 clones, 80% to 90% of which are singletons. Recovered participants had two consecutive negative NP/OP PCR tests, healthcare professional clearance, or symptom resolution. The TCR was taken from a woman younger than 35 who had recovered from COVID-19. This rearrangement joins TRBV2 to TRBJ1-4, with TRBD1 matching 11 bases. Sequencing was done on a sample of PBMCs or T cells enriched from blood (not recorded which). The CDR3 is CASSAGTGGSTNEKLFF. In nucleotides, the CDR3 is TGTGCCAGCAGCGCCGGGACAGGGGGATCAACTAATGAAAAACTGTTTTTT. Full variable domain (missing parts from reference TRBV2 and TRBJ1-4): EPEVTQTPSHQVTQMGQEVILRCVPISNHLYFYWYRQILGQKVEFLVSFYNNEISEKSEIFDDQFSVERPDGSNFTLKIRSTKLEDSAMYFCASSAGTGGSTNEKLFFGSGTQLSVL.